One and the same sample provided the 23 T cell receptor beta chains below, sequenced in a study of blood T cell repertoires in COVID-19. Generated by immunoSEQ multiplex PCR, the TCRdb table keeps only in-frame clones and is missing some. The sample lists more than 200,000 clones, less than 90% occurring once. The sequenced sample consisted of peripheral blood. Receptor source: a man between 60 and 75 years old with acute or convalescent COVID-19.

This sequence joins TRBV3-1 (or the pseudogene TRBV3-2) and TRBJ2-5; 11 nucleotides line up with TRBD2. Germline CDR1 reads LGHDT; CDR2 reads YNNKEL (reference sequence). This CDR3 comprises 13 residues. The V and J ends lost 11 bases and 5 bases, in that order; junction bases with no gene match: 7. The CDR3 DNA reads TGTGCCTCCAGGGTAGCGGGAGGGGAGACCCAGTACTTC. Residues: CASRVAGGETQYF.

The chain joins TRBV11-2 to TRBJ1-1, with a tentative D call TRBD1 (5 bases). The CDR3 contains 15 residues. V lost 6 bases and J lost 0, with 14 bases in between. The germline gives CDR1 SGHAT, CDR2 FQNNGV. CDR3 DNA: TGTGCCAGCAGTCCGTCAGGGATAATGAACACTGAAGCTTTCTTT. Amino acids: CASSPSGIMNTEAFF.

This chain connects TRBV7-2 to TRBJ2-2, with TRBD2 as a possible D gene (5 bases). The V gene lost 1 base and the J gene lost 8 bases, with 11 bases spanning the gap. The CDR3 length is 14 residues. Germline V lookup: CDR1 SGHTA, CDR2 FQGNSA. CDR3 DNA: TGTGCCAGCAGCTTAGGACCGGGAAGGGGGGAGCTGTTTTTT. Residues: CASSLGPGRGELFF.

The chain carries TRBV4-1 and TRBJ2-1; D might be TRBD2 (5 bases). The V and J ends lost 0 bases and 9 bases respectively, with 15 bases between them. The germline CDR1 and CDR2 sequences are MGHRA and YSYEKL. The CDR3 is made up of 15 amino acids. This CDR3 reads CASSQENRDSVEQFF. The CDR3 DNA sequence: TGCGCCAGCAGCCAAGAAAACAGAGATAGCGTTGAGCAGTTCTTC.

V usage is TRBV6-7 and J usage is TRBJ2-7; 8 positions agree with TRBD2. TRBV6-7 is designated an ORF whose function remains uncertain. This CDR3 spans 13 amino acids. The V segment lost 10 bases and the J segment 3 bases; nucleotides outside the gene matches: 8. The CDR3 DNA reads as TGTGCCACCGAGCGGGAGTCGGTCTACGAGCAGTACTTC. Residues: CATERESVYEQYF.

This chain connects TRBV21-1 to TRBJ2-1; the D segment call TRBD2 is taken from the table without a DNA check. TRBV21-1 has pseudogene status. This CDR3 has 17 amino acids. In DNA form, the CDR3 reads TGTGCCAGCAGCAAGGGTAGGGCGGGACTCTCCTACAATGAGCAGTTCTTC. Protein: CASSKGRAGLSYNEQFF.

This clone was found once. The rearrangement links TRBV18 to TRBJ1-6; tentatively, D is TRBD1 (5 bases). V lost 2 bases and J 1 base, leaving 18 bases between the germline ends. Germline V CDR1 and CDR2: KGHSH, LQKENI. The CDR3 runs to 19 residues. CDR3 protein: CASSPFRQHKTSYNSPLHF. In DNA, the CDR3 is TGTGCCAGCTCACCATTCAGACAGCATAAAACTTCCTATAATTCACCCCTCCACTTT.

The chain uses TRBV19 and TRBJ2-3; 9 bases fit TRBD2. CDR3 length equals 15 residues. CDR1 and CDR2 from the germline V gene are LNHDA and SQIVND (reference sequence). V was pared by 4 bases and J by 0 bases, with 2 bases of the junction left unmatched. Written as DNA, the CDR3 is TGTGCCAGTAGTACCGGACTAGCGAGCACAGATACGCAGTATTTT. Its translation is CASSTGLASTDTQYF.

The chain has TRBV15 and TRBJ1-1; the D is unclear. Per the germline V gene, CDR1 is LNHNV and CDR2 is YYDKDF (reference sequence). This CDR3 has 15 amino acids. The V and J ends lost 2 bases and 0 bases respectively, with 10 bases between them. CDR3: CATSRSRGVNTEAFF. The CDR3 DNA reads as TGTGCCACCAGCAGATCCCGCGGGGTGAACACTGAAGCTTTCTTT.

As concerns this clone: At one end the junction does not follow the germline gene, possibly because of a read error. Written as DNA, the CDR3 is TGTGCCAGCAGCCTAGCCTCCGGGGGACCAAACACTGAAGCTTTCTTT. Protein product: CASSLASGGPNTEAFF. The chain combines TRBV7-9 with TRBJ1-1; D is perhaps TRBD1 (5 bases). There are 16 residues in the CDR3. Germline loops: CDR1 SEHNR, CDR2 FQNEAQ (reference sequence).

V and J are TRBV7-9 and TRBJ2-1; D is possibly TRBD1 (6 bases). V lost 8 bases, J lost 4 bases, and 15 bases lay in between. This CDR3 is built from 14 residues. The germline V gene encodes CDR1 SEHNR and CDR2 FQNEAQ (reference sequence). This CDR3 is CASSLGQSYNEQFF. The CDR3 bases are TGTGCCAGCTCCTTGGGACAAAGTTACAATGAGCAGTTCTTC. The full variable domain, rest sourced from reference TRBV7-9 and TRBJ2-1, is DTGVSQNPRHKITKRGQNVTFRCDPISEHNRLYWYRQTLGQGPEFLTYFQNEAQLEKSRLLSDRFSAERPKGSFSTLEIQRTEQGDSAMYLCASSLGQSYNEQFFGPGTRLTVL.

This rearrangement joins TRBV5-1 to TRBJ1-2, with no clear D. V gave up 0 bases and J gave up 5 bases, with 20 bases separating them. Germline V gene lookup returns CDR1 SGHRS and CDR2 YFSETQ. CDR3 length: 17 amino acids. In DNA form, the CDR3 reads TGCGCCAGCAGCTTGGCGGCCTTTTCCGGGGTCGGGTATGGCTACACCTTC. Translating it yields CASSLAAFSGVGYGYTF.

The CDR3 spells CASSLAGEGLHNEQFF. In DNA form, the CDR3 reads TGTGCCAGCAGCTTAGCCGGGGAGGGACTCCACAATGAGCAGTTCTTC. This rearrangement joins TRBV11-2 to TRBJ2-1, with 7 bases identical to TRBD2. The CDR3 covers 16 residues. Germline V gives CDR1 SGHAT, CDR2 FQNNGV. Trimming removed 1 base from V and 5 bases from J; junction bases left unmatched: 8.

The genes are TRBV7-6 and TRBJ2-5; TRBD2 aligns across 12 bases. Germline CDR1 SGHVS, CDR2 FNYEAQ. There are 17 residues in the CDR3. V shed 2 bases and J 5 bases; nucleotides not matched to a gene: 9. As DNA, the CDR3 is TGTGCCAGCAGCTTACGACTAGCGGGAGCCGGCGTGGAGACCCAGTACTTC. Protein: CASSLRLAGAGVETQYF.

The V call is TRBV5-1, the J call TRBJ2-3; D perhaps matches TRBD2 (5 bases). V was clipped by 1 base and J by 8 bases, with 11 bases between them. The CDR3 consists of 13 residues. CDR1 and CDR2 from the germline V gene are SGHRS and YFSETQ. The CDR3 nucleotides read TGCGCCAGCAGCTTGAACCTCGGAGGTACGCAGTATTTT. Protein: CASSLNLGGTQYF.

The count of this clone is one. The chain is built from TRBV28 and TRBJ1-1, with 7 bases that match TRBD1. Germline-derived CDR1 and CDR2 are MDHEN and SYDVKM. This CDR3 has 12 amino acids. V shed 7 bases, J shed 6 bases, and the junction held 5 bases outside the gene matches. CDR3 coding DNA: TGTGCCAGCAAGTTGACAGGGCCTGAAGCTTTCTTT. Amino acid sequence: CASKLTGPEAFF.

V is TRBV30 and J is TRBJ2-7; the D gene is possibly TRBD2 (5 bases). V was shortened by 1 base and J by 4 bases, with 26 bases between the two germline ends. The CDR3 is 18 amino acids. Germline V CDR1 and CDR2: GTSNPN, SVGIG (reference sequence). The CDR3 sequence: CAWSAGLQTSRNLYEQYF. The CDR3 coding sequence is TGTGCCTGGAGTGCCGGACTCCAAACCTCCCGGAACCTTTACGAGCAGTACTTC.

V is TRBV5-1 and J is TRBJ2-1; 7 nucleotides align to TRBD2. The CDR3 sequence is 15 residues long. Looked up from germline, CDR1 is SGHRS and CDR2 is YFSETQ. The J segment lost 7 bases and the V segment lost 4 bases, leaving 11 bases of the junction unmatched. The CDR3 bases are TGCGCCAGCAGCGCCATGGGGACTACTTTAAATGAGCAGTTCTTC. This encodes CASSAMGTTLNEQFF.

The J gene is TRBJ2-7, the V gene TRBV11-2; TRBD2 matches 14 bases. Germline-derived CDR1 and CDR2 are SGHAT and FQNNGV. The CDR3 consists of 18 residues. V gave up 3 bases and J gave up 2 bases; unmatched junction bases: 9. The CDR3 reads CASSFGTSGSTPPYEQYF. CDR3 nucleotides: TGTGCCAGCAGCTTCGGGACTAGCGGGAGTACACCTCCCTACGAGCAGTACTTC.

The sample holds a few counts of this clone. The V call is TRBV19, the J call TRBJ1-2; TRBD1 is a possible D gene (6 bases). Trimming cost V 3 bases and J 2 bases, with 19 bases left between them. This CDR3 is 17 amino acids long. Per germline, CDR1 LNHDA and CDR2 SQIVND (reference sequence). This CDR3 reads CASSIGQGQRLNYGYTF. The CDR3 DNA follows: TGTGCCAGTAGTATTGGGCAGGGGCAACGCCTGAACTATGGCTACACCTTC.

The V gene is TRBV4-2, the J gene TRBJ2-7; the D gene is possibly TRBD1 (6 bases). Germline CDR1 is LGHNA and CDR2 is YNFKEQ. Trimming took 0 bases from V and 1 from J, leaving 19 bases between them. The CDR3 contains 18 residues. CDR3 in amino acids: CASSQDQSAPRGSYEQYF. The CDR3 DNA follows: TGTGCCAGCAGCCAAGATCAAAGCGCCCCCAGGGGATCCTACGAGCAGTACTTC.

Only a few counts were recorded for this clone. The genes are TRBV29-1 and TRBJ1-1; D call uncertain. The CDR3 runs 10 residues. Germline-derived CDR1 and CDR2 are SQVTM and ANQGSEA. Trimming cost V 4 bases and J 5 bases, with 5 bases left between them. The CDR3 loop is CSVVLTEAFF. The CDR3 DNA follows: TGCAGCGTTGTGTTAACTGAAGCTTTCTTT.

The chain is built from TRBV5-1 and TRBJ1-1, with 7 bases that match TRBD1. The CDR3 loop spans 14 amino acids. Germline lookup yields CDR1 SGHRS and CDR2 YFSETQ. V shed 4 bases, J shed 7 bases, and the junction held 10 bases outside the gene matches. The CDR3 DNA reads TGCGCCAGCAGCGAGGGACAGCTCCACAATGAAGCTTTCTTT. Encoded protein: CASSEGQLHNEAFF.